This T cell receptor beta chain was obtained from a study of PD-1 blockade in mismatch repair-deficient tumors. The overall study: Patients had approximately 11 mismatch repair-deficient cancer types and were previously treated and progressing.

PCR or immunohistochemistry showed mismatch repair deficiency in every enrolled patient. Study-wide findings and caveats: After pembrolizumab, tumor-resident clones rose rapidly, then generally contracted before radiologic responses.

The CDR3 length is 15 residues. Germline V CDR1 and CDR2: SGHRS, YFSETQ. With 0 bases removed from V and 0 bases from J, the gap between germline ends came to 4 bases. Data came from immunoSEQ multiplex PCR; TCRdb stores just in-frame clones and leaves some out. Here the sample spans 50,000 or so clones, more than 65% being singletons. Comment on this clone: No antigen is known for it.

The TCR comes from an adult with mismatch repair-deficient cancer. The rearrangement joins TRBV5-1 to TRBJ2-6, with D uncertain. Sequencing was performed on peripheral blood, taken about 4.5 months after starting pembrolizumab. CDR3 protein: CASSLEYSGANVLTF. Written as DNA, the CDR3 is TGCGCCAGCAGCTTGGAATACTCTGGGGCCAACGTCCTGACTTTC.